This T cell receptor (beta chain) came from a study of cytomegalovirus exposure and HLA in healthy donors. Whole-study findings and limits: Previous analysis showed most TCR beta V segments were productive about 87% or about 30% of the time. Judged likely to be a sequencing artifact was a cluster of highly shared sequence variants. Most TCR sequences were uncommon, yet certain public TCRs appeared in many donors.

PCR amplification relied on 60 Vbeta primers (plus 13 Jbeta primers). Assay: immunoSEQ multiplex PCR; the TCRdb copy retains only in-frame clones and omits some. The data show around 130,000 clones, around 80% seen once. This clone was observed a handful of times. Its antigen is not identified. The sample taken for sequencing was PBMCs. This receptor was identified in a young man in good health and CMV-seronegative.

CDR3 nucleotides: TGTGCCAGCAGTGACTCGTTCGCTAGCGGTTACAATGAGCAGTTCTTC. The encoded protein is CASSDSFASGYNEQFF. This chain joins TRBV6-4 and TRBJ2-1; TRBD2 matches at 7 bases. CDR1 MRHNA and CDR2 SNTAGT come from the germline V gene. The V gene end was trimmed by 0 bases and the J gene end by 4 bases; junction bases not matched to a gene: 6. This CDR3 region has 16 residues.